The entry that follows covers one TCR beta chain sequence. This record belongs to a study of shared clonotypes between healthy human individuals. Study in general: CD8 memory received one plate per donor, CD8 naive two, CD4 memory three and CD4 naive three.

Positively selected for CCR7, the CD45RO-negative cells used as naive CD8 cells excluded terminally differentiated effector memory CD45RA+ cells. Some clones are missing from TCRdb's copy, which holds only in-frame ones; the method was immunoSEQ multiplex PCR. The sample contains fewer than 1 million clones, 96% of which appear only once. This CDR3 region has 14 residues. V lost 5 bases, J lost 6 bases, and 10 bases stayed unmatched. Germline CDR1 reads SEHNR; CDR2 reads FQNEAQ (reference sequence). The chain combines TRBV7-9 with TRBJ2-7, with 7 positions matching TRBD1. Specimen: naive CD8+ T cells sorted from blood. This clonotype was obtained from a young man in good health. The CDR3 region has the DNA TGTGCCAGCAGCGATACCACAGGGGTAGGCGAGCAGTACTTC. Its translation is CASSDTTGVGEQYF.